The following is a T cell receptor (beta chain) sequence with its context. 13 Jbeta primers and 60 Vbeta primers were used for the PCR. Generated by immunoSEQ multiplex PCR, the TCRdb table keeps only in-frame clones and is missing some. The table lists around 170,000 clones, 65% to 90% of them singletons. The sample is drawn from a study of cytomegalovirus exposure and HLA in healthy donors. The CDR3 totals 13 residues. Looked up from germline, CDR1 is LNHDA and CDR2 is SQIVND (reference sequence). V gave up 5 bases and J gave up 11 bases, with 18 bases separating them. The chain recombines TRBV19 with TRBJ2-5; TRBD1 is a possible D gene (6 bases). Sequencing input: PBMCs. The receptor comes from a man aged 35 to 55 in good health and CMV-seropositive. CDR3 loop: CASSPRTAWEQYF. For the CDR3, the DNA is TGTGCCAGTAGTCCCCGGACAGCTTGGGAGCAGTACTTC.